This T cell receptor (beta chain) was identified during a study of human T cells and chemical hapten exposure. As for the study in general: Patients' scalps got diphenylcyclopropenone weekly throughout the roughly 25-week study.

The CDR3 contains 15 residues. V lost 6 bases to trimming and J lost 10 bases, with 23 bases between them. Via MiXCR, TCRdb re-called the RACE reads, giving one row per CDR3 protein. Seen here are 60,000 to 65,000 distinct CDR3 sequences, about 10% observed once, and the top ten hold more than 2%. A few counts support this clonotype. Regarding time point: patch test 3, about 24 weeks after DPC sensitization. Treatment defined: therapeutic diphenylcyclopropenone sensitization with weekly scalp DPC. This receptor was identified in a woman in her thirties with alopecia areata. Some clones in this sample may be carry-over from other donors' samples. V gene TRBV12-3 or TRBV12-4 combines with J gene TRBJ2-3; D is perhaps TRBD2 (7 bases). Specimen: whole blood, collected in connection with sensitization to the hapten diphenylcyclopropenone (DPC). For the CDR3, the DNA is TGTGCCAGCAGCATGGGGGGGGGCCTGATCAGAGCGCAGTATTTT. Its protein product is CASSMGGGLIRAQYF.